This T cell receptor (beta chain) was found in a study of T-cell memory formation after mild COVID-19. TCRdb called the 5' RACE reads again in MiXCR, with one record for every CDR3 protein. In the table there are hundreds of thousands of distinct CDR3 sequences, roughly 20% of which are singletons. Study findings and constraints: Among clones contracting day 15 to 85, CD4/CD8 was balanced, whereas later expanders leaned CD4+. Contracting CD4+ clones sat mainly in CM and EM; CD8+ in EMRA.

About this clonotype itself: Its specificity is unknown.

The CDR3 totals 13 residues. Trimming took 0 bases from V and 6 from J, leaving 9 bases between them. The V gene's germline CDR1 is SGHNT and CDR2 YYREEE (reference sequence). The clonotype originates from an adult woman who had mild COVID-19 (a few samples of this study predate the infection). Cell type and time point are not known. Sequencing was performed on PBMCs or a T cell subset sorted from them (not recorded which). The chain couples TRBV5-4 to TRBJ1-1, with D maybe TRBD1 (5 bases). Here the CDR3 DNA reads TGTGCCAGCAGCTTGGATCGACAGTCTGAAGCTTTCTTT. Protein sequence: CASSLDRQSEAFF.